Following are 29 T cell receptor beta chains from one sample sequenced in a study of blood T cells in healthy people across ages. A second PCR of 7 to 11 cycles used a sample-barcoded 5' primer and a J-beta primer mix. From the 5' RACE reads, TCRdb called clonotypes with MiXCR, one entry per CDR3 protein. The sample has roughly 800,000 distinct CDR3 sequences, roughly 50% seen once. Sequencing used blood. The source is an elderly man in good health.

The J gene is TRBJ2-1, the V gene TRBV5-1, with a possible D match to TRBD2 (7 bases). CDR1 is SGHRS, CDR2 YFSETQ, per germline. V dropped 7 bases and J dropped 6 bases, with 11 bases sitting between them. This CDR3 has 12 amino acids. CDR3 DNA: TGCGCCAGCGCGGGGGCCTCCAATGAGCAGTTCTTC. Translating it yields CASAGASNEQFF.

The chain uses TRBV15 and TRBJ2-3, with D unresolved. This CDR3 is built from 15 residues. Per germline, CDR1 LNHNV and CDR2 YYDKDF (reference sequence). Deletions cut 1 base from V and 3 bases from J, with 11 bases between. CDR3 in DNA: TGTGCCACCAGCAGAGGTCTGGCTGGGACAGATACGCAGTATTTT. As protein: CATSRGLAGTDTQYF. The full variable domain, in which reference TRBV15 and TRBJ2-3 provide the parts outside the CDR3, is DAMVIQNPRYQVTQFGKPVTLSCSQTLNHNVMYWYQQKSSQAPKLLFHYYDKDFNNEADTPDNFQSRRPNTSFCFLDIRSPGLGDTAMYLCATSRGLAGTDTQYFGPGTRLTVL.

In this sample, this clonotype turned up a few times. V is TRBV27 and J is TRBJ2-5; possible D gene TRBD2, 6 bases. V lost 5 bases and J 3 bases, leaving 16 bases between the germline ends. CDR3 size: 15 residues. From germline, CDR1 is MNHEY and CDR2 SMNVEV (reference sequence). The DNA for the CDR3 is TGTGCCAGCAGTCCCTTCGGAGGCGGGGAAGAGACCCAGTACTTC. Translated: CASSPFGGGEETQYF.

This clonotype was seen only once. The J gene is TRBJ2-5, the V gene TRBV7-9; a possible D gene is TRBD1 (5 bases). The CDR3 extends over 16 amino acids. The germline V gene has CDR1 SEHNR and CDR2 FQNEAQ (reference sequence). The germline V and J ends were trimmed by 1 base and 2 bases, with 14 bases remaining between them. The CDR3 nucleotides are TGTGCCAGCAGCTTAGGATGGGGCCAGCCTCAAGAGACCCAGTACTTC. This encodes CASSLGWGQPQETQYF.

The genes are TRBV6-1 and TRBJ1-5; 7 bases fit TRBD1. CDR1 is MNHNS, CDR2 SASEGT, per germline. V lost 0 bases to trimming and J lost 2 bases; unmatched junction nucleotides: 4. The CDR3 consists of 16 residues. The CDR3 DNA reads TGTGCCAGCAGTGAAGCGACAGGGATTGGCAATCAGCCCCAGCATTTT. As protein: CASSEATGIGNQPQHF.

The gene calls are TRBV2 and TRBJ2-2; 13 bases fit TRBD2. The CDR3 is 15 residues long. The J segment lost 5 bases and the V segment lost 7 bases, leaving 4 bases of the junction unmatched. The germline gives CDR1 SNHLY, CDR2 FYNNEI. This CDR3 is CASKGGLAGTGELFF. As DNA, the CDR3 is TGTGCCAGCAAGGGGGGACTAGCGGGGACCGGGGAGCTGTTTTTT.

This chain connects TRBV6-2 or TRBV6-3 to TRBJ2-2; 10 bases line up with TRBD2. The CDR3 length is 16 residues. Germline V lookup: CDR1 MNHEY, CDR2 SVGEGT. The J segment lost 6 bases and the V segment lost 6 bases, leaving 10 bases of the junction unmatched. In nucleotides, the CDR3 is TGTGCCAGCAGGAGAGCGGGAGGGCTTATTGCCGGGGAGCTGTTTTTT. It codes for CASRRAGGLIAGELFF.

The rearrangement links TRBV20-1 to TRBJ2-7; 8 nucleotides match TRBD1. V shed 0 bases and J 6 bases; nucleotides not matched to a gene: 10. Germline CDR1 DFQATT, CDR2 SNEGSKA (reference sequence). The CDR3 has 15 amino acids. CDR3 amino acids: CSARDGAGGSGEQYF. The DNA of the CDR3 is TGCAGTGCTAGAGATGGAGCAGGGGGCTCGGGCGAGCAGTACTTC.

The chain links TRBV6-1 to TRBJ1-1; 9 bases agree with TRBD1. Trimming at V came to 6 bases and at J to 3 bases, leaving 14 bases not matched to a gene. CDR3 length: 17 amino acids. Germline CDR1 and CDR2: MNHNS and SASEGT. Here the CDR3 reads CASSRRQGEPGYTEAFF. CDR3 DNA sequence: TGTGCCAGCAGCCGCAGACAGGGGGAACCTGGATACACTGAAGCTTTCTTT.

This sequence joins TRBV5-1 and TRBJ1-1, with 9 bases that match TRBD1. V lost 2 bases, J lost 2 bases, and 10 bases stayed unmatched. CDR1 and CDR2 from the germline V gene are SGHRS and YFSETQ. There are 17 residues in the CDR3. The CDR3 reads CASSLARDRVANTEAFF. In nucleotides, the CDR3 is TGCGCCAGCAGCTTAGCCCGGGACAGGGTGGCAAACACTGAAGCTTTCTTT.

V gene TRBV5-6 combines with J gene TRBJ1-6; possibly TRBD1 for D (5 bases). Germline CDR1 is SGHDT and CDR2 is YYEEEE. V was clipped by 0 bases and J by 9 bases, with 19 bases between them. This CDR3 contains 17 residues. CDR3 sequence reads: CASSLGPGPSYISPLHF. In DNA, the CDR3 is TGTGCCAGCAGCTTGGGCCCGGGACCTTCCTACATTTCACCCCTCCACTTT.

This clonotype has more than one count but fewer than ten. The V gene is TRBV24-1, the J gene TRBJ2-1; TRBD2 matches at 7 bases. Losses at the gene ends were 4 bases for V and 8 bases for J; bases not matched to a gene: 13. CDR1 is KGHDR and CDR2 is SFDVKD in the germline V gene. This CDR3 comprises 16 residues. The CDR3 spells CATSDPRAGAGDEQFF. CDR3 sequence (DNA): TGTGCCACCAGTGACCCCCGTGCGGGAGCCGGCGATGAGCAGTTCTTC.

This chain uses TRBV9 with TRBJ2-4; D remains unclear. The CDR3 totals 16 residues. Germline loops: CDR1 SGDLS, CDR2 YYNGEE. Trimming removed 3 bases from V and 0 bases from J, with 13 bases in between. The CDR3 coding sequence is TGTGCCAGCAGCGCGACGGTAGAGAGAGCCAAAAACATTCAGTACTTC. This gives the protein CASSATVERAKNIQYF.

This clonotype has more than one count but fewer than ten. The chain joins TRBV28 to TRBJ1-2; D call uncertain. This CDR3 is built from 13 residues. Trimming removed 5 bases from V and 8 bases from J, with 15 bases in between. Germline V gene lookup returns CDR1 MDHEN and CDR2 SYDVKM. The CDR3 loop is CASSLTGPRGYTF. In DNA, the CDR3 is TGTGCCAGCAGTCTAACTGGGCCTAGAGGCTACACCTTC.

The rearrangement links TRBV2 to TRBJ1-2, with 7 nucleotides matching TRBD1. The CDR3 covers 13 residues. The germline CDR1 and CDR2 sequences are SNHLY and FYNNEI. The ends lost 4 bases at V and 8 bases at J; junction bases unmatched: 7. CDR3 loop: CASSGGQWRGYTF. CDR3 coding DNA: TGTGCCAGCAGTGGGGGACAGTGGCGAGGCTACACCTTC. Supplemented by reference TRBV2 and TRBJ1-2, the full variable domain reads EPEVTQTPSHQVTQMGQEVILRCVPISNHLYFYWYRQILGQKVEFLVSFYNNEISEKSEIFDDQFSVERPDGSNFTLKIRSTKLEDSAMYFCASSGGQWRGYTFGSGTRLTVV.

This clonotype was seen a handful of times. The chain uses TRBV29-1 and TRBJ2-7; tentatively, D is TRBD1 (6 bases). V was clipped by 4 bases and J by 5 bases, with 12 bases between them. The CDR3 spans 12 residues. Looked up from germline, CDR1 is SQVTM and CDR2 is ANQGSEA. In nucleotides, the CDR3 is TGCAGCGTTGCCAGGGGAGTGCACGAGCAGTACTTC. It is translated as CSVARGVHEQYF.

The genes are TRBV20-1 and TRBJ2-7; TRBD2 matches at 10 bases. The CDR3 has 15 amino acids. Germline CDR1 reads DFQATT; CDR2 reads SNEGSKA (reference sequence). Trimming cost V 0 bases and J 9 bases; bases outside gene matches: 11. In DNA form, the CDR3 reads TGCAGTGCTAGAGATGCCCTAGCGGGAGCTGTCGTGCAGTACTTC. Its translation is CSARDALAGAVVQYF.

This clonotype was picked up a small number of times. This sequence joins TRBV6-6 and TRBJ2-1, with 7 positions matching TRBD2. Trimming at V came to 4 bases and at J to 8 bases, leaving 14 bases not matched to a gene. CDR1 is MNHNY and CDR2 is SVGAGI in the germline V gene (reference sequence). There are 16 residues in the CDR3. For the CDR3, the DNA is TGTGCCAGCAGTTTCCACCCGAGACTAGCTGGGGATGAGCAGTTCTTC. Protein: CASSFHPRLAGDEQFF.

CDR3 coding DNA: TGCAGCGTACCCGGGACTAGCGGGACCAGAGACGCGTATTTT. Translated: CSVPGTSGTRDAYF. The chain is built from TRBV29-1 and TRBJ2-3; 13 bases agree with TRBD2. This CDR3 is 14 amino acids long. Losses at the gene ends were 6 bases for V and 14 bases for J; bases not matched to a gene: 14. Germline lookup yields CDR1 SQVTM and CDR2 ANQGSEA.

This clonotype was seen a handful of times. CDR3 nucleotides: TGTGCCAGCAGTGTCACAGGTGCCTTCTCCTACAATGAGCAGTTCTTC. It specifies CASSVTGAFSYNEQFF. The V gene is TRBV2, the J gene TRBJ2-1; perhaps TRBD1 as D (5 bases). CDR1 and CDR2 from the germline V gene are SNHLY and FYNNEI. Trimming removed 4 bases from V and 0 bases from J, with 13 bases in between. The CDR3 is 16 amino acids.

This clonotype was detected only a few times. This CDR3 reads CASSLGAGFNEQYF. CDR3 bases: TGTGCCAGCAGCTTAGGGGCGGGATTCAACGAGCAGTACTTC. The V and J genes are TRBV7-9 and TRBJ2-7, with D perhaps TRBD2 (6 bases). Germline V gives CDR1 SEHNR, CDR2 FQNEAQ (reference sequence). This CDR3 is 14 amino acids long. V shed 1 base and J shed 5 bases, with 12 bases lying between them.

The chain couples TRBV5-1 to TRBJ2-1; TRBD1 is a possible D gene (5 bases). Germline V gene sequence: CDR1 SGHRS, CDR2 YFSETQ. V was cut by 0 bases and J by 6 bases, with 16 bases left in between. The CDR3 length is 16 residues. CDR3 nucleotide sequence: TGCGCCAGCAGCTTGGTGGGTCGCACAAGGGGCAATGAGCAGTTCTTC. It is translated as CASSLVGRTRGNEQFF.

This clonotype was picked up one time. This sequence joins TRBV6-1 and TRBJ1-2, with 8 bases fitting TRBD1. This CDR3 has 14 amino acids. Germline V lookup: CDR1 MNHNS, CDR2 SASEGT. J lost 4 bases, V lost 4 bases, and 5 bases had no gene match. The CDR3 region is CASSVRTGLYGYTF. The DNA of the CDR3 is TGTGCCAGCAGTGTAAGGACAGGGCTCTATGGCTACACCTTC.

The chain carries TRBV7-3 and TRBJ2-1; TRBD2 matches at 9 bases. Germline V gives CDR1 SGHTA, CDR2 FQGTGA. With 5 bases clipped from V and 4 bases from J, the junction kept 3 bases outside the gene matches. The CDR3 length is 14 residues. CDR3 sequence (DNA): TGTGCCAGCAGCATGGCGGGAGGGTACAATGAGCAGTTCTTC. Translating it yields CASSMAGGYNEQFF.

This clonotype has just a few counts. The chain combines TRBV15 with TRBJ2-1; maybe TRBD1 (5 bases). The V and J ends lost 0 bases and 12 bases respectively, with 9 bases between them. The V gene's germline CDR1 is LNHNV and CDR2 YYDKDF (reference sequence). This CDR3 comprises 12 residues. The CDR3: CATSREVGVQFF. In DNA, the CDR3 is TGTGCCACCAGCAGAGAGGTAGGGGTGCAGTTCTTC. Based on the CDR3 plus reference TRBV15 and TRBJ2-1, the full variable domain is DAMVIQNPRYQVTQFGKPVTLSCSQTLNHNVMYWYQQKSSQAPKLLFHYYDKDFNNEADTPDNFQSRRPNTSFCFLDIRSPGLGDTAMYLCATSREVGVQFFGPGTRLTVL.

Details on this clonotype: One junction end does not reproduce the germline sequence, and a read error may be involved. The chain uses TRBV5-1 and TRBJ2-2; 7 nucleotides match TRBD1. This CDR3 contains 16 residues. From germline, CDR1 is SGHRS and CDR2 YFSETQ. Written as DNA, the CDR3 is TGCGCCTGCAGCTTTCCCGGGACAGTCAACACCGGGGAGCTGTTTTTT. Translated, it gives CACSFPGTVNTGELFF.

The CDR3 loop reads CASSMDRGQETQYF. The CDR3 DNA sequence: TGTGCCAGCAGTATGGACAGGGGGCAAGAGACCCAGTACTTC. This chain connects TRBV7-9 to TRBJ2-5, with 10 bases matching TRBD1. CDR3 length equals 14 residues. V trimming: 6 bases; J trimming: 2 bases; junction bases outside the gene matches: 3. The germline V gene encodes CDR1 SEHNR and CDR2 FQNEAQ (reference sequence). The variable domain in full, completed from reference TRBV7-9 and TRBJ2-5, reads DTGVSQNPRHKITKRGQNVTFRCDPISEHNRLYWYRQTLGQGPEFLTYFQNEAQLEKSRLLSDRFSAERPKGSFSTLEIQRTEQGDSAMYLCASSMDRGQETQYFGPGTRLLVL.

This clonotype was detected only a few times. The rearrangement uses TRBV20-1 and TRBJ2-7, with 7 positions matching TRBD1. Germline V gene sequence: CDR1 DFQATT, CDR2 SNEGSKA (reference sequence). CDR3 length: 18 residues. This CDR3 is CSAKDRDRQLLRSYEQYF. CDR3 nucleotides: TGCAGCGCAAAGGACCGGGACAGACAACTCCTCCGGTCCTACGAGCAGTACTTC.

This clonotype was found once. The chain employs TRBV5-4 and TRBJ2-5, with 8 bases identical to TRBD2. Germline trimming cut 0 bases from V and 11 bases from J; bases unmatched to any gene: 15. This CDR3 comprises 16 residues. Per germline, CDR1 SGHNT and CDR2 YYREEE (reference sequence). The CDR3 protein is CASSLGKAGAYNEQYF. CDR3 nucleotide sequence: TGTGCCAGCAGCTTGGGCAAAGCGGGGGCCTACAATGAGCAGTACTTC.